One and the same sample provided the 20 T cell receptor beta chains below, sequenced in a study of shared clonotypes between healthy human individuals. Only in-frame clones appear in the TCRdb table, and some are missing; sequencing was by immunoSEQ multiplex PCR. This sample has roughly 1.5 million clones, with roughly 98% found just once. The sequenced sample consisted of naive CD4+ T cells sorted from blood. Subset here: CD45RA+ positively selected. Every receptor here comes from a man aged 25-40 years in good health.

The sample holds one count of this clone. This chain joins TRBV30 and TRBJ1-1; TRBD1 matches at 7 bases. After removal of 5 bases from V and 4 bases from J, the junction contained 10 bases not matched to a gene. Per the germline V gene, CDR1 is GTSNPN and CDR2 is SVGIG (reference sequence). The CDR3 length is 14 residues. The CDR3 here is CAWGWDSLATEAFF. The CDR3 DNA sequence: TGTGCCTGGGGGTGGGACAGCCTGGCCACTGAAGCTTTCTTT.

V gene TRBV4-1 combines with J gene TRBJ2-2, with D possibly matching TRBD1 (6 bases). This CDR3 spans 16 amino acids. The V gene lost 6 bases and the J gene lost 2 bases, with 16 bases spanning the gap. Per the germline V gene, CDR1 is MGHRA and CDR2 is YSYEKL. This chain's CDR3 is CASSLGVGANTGELFF. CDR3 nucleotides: TGCGCCAGCAGTCTCGGAGTGGGGGCTAACACCGGGGAGCTGTTTTTT.

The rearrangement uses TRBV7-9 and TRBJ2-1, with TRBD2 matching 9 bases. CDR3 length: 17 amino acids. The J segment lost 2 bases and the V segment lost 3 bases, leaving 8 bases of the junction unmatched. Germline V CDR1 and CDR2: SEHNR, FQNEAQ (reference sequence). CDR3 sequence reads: CASSFTPGGRAYNEQFF. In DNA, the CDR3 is TGTGCCAGCAGCTTCACCCCTGGCGGGAGGGCCTACAATGAGCAGTTCTTC.

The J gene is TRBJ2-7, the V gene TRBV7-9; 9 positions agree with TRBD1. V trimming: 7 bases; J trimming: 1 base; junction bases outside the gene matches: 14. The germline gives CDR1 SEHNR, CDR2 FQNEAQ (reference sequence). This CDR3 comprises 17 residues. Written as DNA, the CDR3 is TGTGCCAGCACCGAGAACAGGGGGCGCGAATTTTCCTACGAGCAGTACTTC. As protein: CASTENRGREFSYEQYF.

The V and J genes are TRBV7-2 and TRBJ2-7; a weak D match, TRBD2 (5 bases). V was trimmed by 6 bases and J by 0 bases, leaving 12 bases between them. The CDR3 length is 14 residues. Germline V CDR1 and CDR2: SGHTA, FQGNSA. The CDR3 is CASSGLGSSYEQYF. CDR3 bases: TGTGCCAGCAGTGGACTCGGTAGCTCCTACGAGCAGTACTTC.

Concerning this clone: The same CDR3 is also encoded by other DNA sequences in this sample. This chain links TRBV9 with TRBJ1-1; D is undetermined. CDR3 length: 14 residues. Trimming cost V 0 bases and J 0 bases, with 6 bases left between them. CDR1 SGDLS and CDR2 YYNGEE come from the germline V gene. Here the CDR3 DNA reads TGTGCCAGCAGCGTAGGACCCTTGAACACTGAAGCTTTCTTT. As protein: CASSVGPLNTEAFF. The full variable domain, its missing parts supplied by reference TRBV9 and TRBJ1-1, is DSGVTQTPKHLITATGQRVTLRCSPRSGDLSVYWYQQSLDQGLQFLIQYYNGEERAKGNILERFSAQQFPDLHSELNLSSLELGDSALYFCASSVGPLNTEAFFGQGTRLTVV.

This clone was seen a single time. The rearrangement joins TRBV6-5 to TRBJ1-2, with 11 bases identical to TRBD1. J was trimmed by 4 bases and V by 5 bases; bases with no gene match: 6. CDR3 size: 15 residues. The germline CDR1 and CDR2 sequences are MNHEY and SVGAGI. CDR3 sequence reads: CASSKGQGAVYGYTF. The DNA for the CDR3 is TGTGCCAGCAGTAAAGGACAGGGGGCGGTCTATGGCTACACCTTC.

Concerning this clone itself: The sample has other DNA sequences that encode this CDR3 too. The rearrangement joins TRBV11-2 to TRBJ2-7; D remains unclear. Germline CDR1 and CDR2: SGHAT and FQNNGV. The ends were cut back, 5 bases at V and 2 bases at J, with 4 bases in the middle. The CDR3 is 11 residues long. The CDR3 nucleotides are TGTGCCAGCAGCGCCCCCTACGAGCAGTACTTC. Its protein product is CASSAPYEQYF.

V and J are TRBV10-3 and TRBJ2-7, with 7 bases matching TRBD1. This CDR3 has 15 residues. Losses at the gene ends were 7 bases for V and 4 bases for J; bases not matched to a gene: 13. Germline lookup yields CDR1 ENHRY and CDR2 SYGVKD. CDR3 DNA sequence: TGTGCCATCATCCCCCAGGGGGTCTCTGGGTACGAGCAGTACTTC. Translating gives CAIIPQGVSGYEQYF.

CDR3 amino acids: CASSLSAIKGASSYEQYF. The CDR3 DNA follows: TGTGCCAGCAGTTTATCGGCGATCAAGGGGGCTAGTTCCTACGAGCAGTACTTC. The J gene is TRBJ2-7, the V gene TRBV28, with 7 positions matching TRBD1. The CDR3 has 18 amino acids. The V segment lost 1 base and the J segment 1 base; nucleotides outside the gene matches: 13. The germline gives CDR1 MDHEN, CDR2 SYDVKM.

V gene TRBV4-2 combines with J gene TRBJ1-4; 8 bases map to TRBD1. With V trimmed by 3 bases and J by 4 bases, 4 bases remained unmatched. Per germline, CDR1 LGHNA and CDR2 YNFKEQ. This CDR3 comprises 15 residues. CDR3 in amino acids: CASSQADRDNEKLFF. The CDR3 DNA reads TGTGCCAGCAGCCAGGCGGACAGGGATAATGAAAAACTGTTTTTT.

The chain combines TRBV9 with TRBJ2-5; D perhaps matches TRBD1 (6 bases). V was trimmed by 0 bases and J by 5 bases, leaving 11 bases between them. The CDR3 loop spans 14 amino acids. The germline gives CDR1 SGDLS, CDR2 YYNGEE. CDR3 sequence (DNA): TGTGCCAGCAGCGTAGCTGGGGGCTTGGAGACCCAGTACTTC. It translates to CASSVAGGLETQYF. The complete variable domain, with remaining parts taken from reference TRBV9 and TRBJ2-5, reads DSGVTQTPKHLITATGQRVTLRCSPRSGDLSVYWYQQSLDQGLQFLIQYYNGEERAKGNILERFSAQQFPDLHSELNLSSLELGDSALYFCASSVAGGLETQYFGPGTRLLVL.

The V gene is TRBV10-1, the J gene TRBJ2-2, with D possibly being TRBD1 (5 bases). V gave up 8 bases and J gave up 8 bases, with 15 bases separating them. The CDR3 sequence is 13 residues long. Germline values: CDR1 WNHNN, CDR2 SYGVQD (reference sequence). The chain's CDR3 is CASQNRISGELFF. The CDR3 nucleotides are TGCGCCAGCCAAAACAGGATATCTGGGGAGCTGTTTTTT.

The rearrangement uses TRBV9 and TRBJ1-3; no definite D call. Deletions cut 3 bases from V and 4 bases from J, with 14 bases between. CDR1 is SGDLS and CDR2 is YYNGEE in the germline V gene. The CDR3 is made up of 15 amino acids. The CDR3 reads CASSAAGSFGNTIYF. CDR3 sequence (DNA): TGTGCCAGCAGCGCGGCCGGGAGCTTCGGAAACACCATATATTTT. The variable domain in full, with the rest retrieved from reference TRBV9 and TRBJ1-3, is DSGVTQTPKHLITATGQRVTLRCSPRSGDLSVYWYQQSLDQGLQFLIQYYNGEERAKGNILERFSAQQFPDLHSELNLSSLELGDSALYFCASSAAGSFGNTIYFGEGSWLTVV.

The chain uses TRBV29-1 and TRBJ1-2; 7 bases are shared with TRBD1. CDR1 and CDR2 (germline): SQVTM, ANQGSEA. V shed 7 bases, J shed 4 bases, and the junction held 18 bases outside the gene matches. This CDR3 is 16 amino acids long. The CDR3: CSALSNRGRGGYGYTF. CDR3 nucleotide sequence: TGCAGCGCCCTTTCGAACAGGGGTCGAGGGGGCTATGGCTACACCTTC.

CDR3 coding DNA: TGTGCCAGCAGCAATTGGACTAGCACATCCTACGAGCAGTACTTC. Residues: CASSNWTSTSYEQYF. The chain employs TRBV21-1 and TRBJ2-7; TRBD2, the table's D call, lacks a check against the DNA. TRBV21-1 is noted as a pseudogene. CDR3 size: 15 residues.

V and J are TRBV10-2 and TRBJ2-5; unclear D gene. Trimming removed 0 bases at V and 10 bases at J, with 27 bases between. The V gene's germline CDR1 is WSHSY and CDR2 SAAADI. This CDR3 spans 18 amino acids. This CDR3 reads CASSESKRTEDPGEVQYF. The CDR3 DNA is TGCGCCAGCAGTGAGTCGAAACGGACCGAAGATCCAGGTGAGGTCCAGTACTTC.

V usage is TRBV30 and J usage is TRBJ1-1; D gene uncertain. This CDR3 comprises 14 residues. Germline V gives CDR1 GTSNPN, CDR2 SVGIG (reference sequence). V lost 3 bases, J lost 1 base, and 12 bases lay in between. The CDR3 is CAWSPTLRNTEAFF. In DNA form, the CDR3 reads TGTGCCTGGAGCCCGACCCTGAGGAACACTGAAGCTTTCTTT.

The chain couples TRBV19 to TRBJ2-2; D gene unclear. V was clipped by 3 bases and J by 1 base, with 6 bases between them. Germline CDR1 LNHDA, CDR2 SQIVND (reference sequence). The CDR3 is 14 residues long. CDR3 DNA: TGTGCCAGTAGTATCGATGTGAACACCGGGGAGCTGTTTTTT. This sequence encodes CASSIDVNTGELFF.

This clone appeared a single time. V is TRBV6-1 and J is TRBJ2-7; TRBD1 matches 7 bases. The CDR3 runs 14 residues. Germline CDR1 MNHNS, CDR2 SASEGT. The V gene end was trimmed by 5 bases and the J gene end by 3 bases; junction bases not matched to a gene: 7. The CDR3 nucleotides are TGTGCCAGCAGTCCCCGGACAGGCAACTACGAGCAGTACTTC. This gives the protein CASSPRTGNYEQYF.